The clone carrying this T cell receptor beta chain was seen just once. Researchers report immunoSEQ v3.0 was run at survey level. Sequenced by immunoSEQ multiplex PCR; TCRdb stores in-frame clones only, minus some. The table shows some 11,000 clones, with roughly 80% occurring only once. The sample comes from a study of long-term antiretroviral therapy in people with HIV. This CDR3 spans 11 amino acids. CDR1 SQVTM and CDR2 ANQGSEA come from the germline V gene. Trimming took off 2 bases at V and 3 bases at J, with 3 bases between the two ends. The J gene is TRBJ2-3, the V gene TRBV29-1; no clear D gene. Sequenced here: unsorted PBMCs, sampled 8 to 8.5 years after starting antiretroviral therapy. The source of this sequence is a man aged 50 to 59 with HIV. DNA of the CDR3: TGCAGCGTTGAAATTACAGATACGCAGTATTTT. Its protein is CSVEITDTQYF.